This T cell receptor (beta chain) was observed in a study of sequential checkpoint blockade in melanoma. Described treatment: randomized to nivolumab then ipilimumab (arm A) or the reverse (arm B). Sorted cells were live CD3+CD8+, lacking CD19 and CD56, from PBMCs. This CDR3 region has 13 residues. Trimming left V 0 bases short and J 6 bases short, with 9 bases between. CDR1 and CDR2 from the germline V gene are MRHNA and SNTAGT. TCRdb keeps only in-frame clones here, not all; method: immunoSEQ multiplex PCR. The data hold 35,000 to 45,000 clones, with roughly four fifths observed a single time. The sample in question was CD8+ T cells sorted from blood (inferred from file names), obtained from a patient given nivolumab and ipilimumab in sequence. The rearrangement uses TRBV6-4 and TRBJ2-7; D is possibly TRBD2 (5 bases). This sequence was found in a human donor with melanoma. The CDR3 loop reads CASSDSPGGEQYF. CDR3 nucleotide sequence: TGTGCCAGCAGTGACTCTCCAGGAGGCGAGCAGTACTTC.